A selection of T cell receptor beta chains follows, all from one sample in a study of T cell responses to AZD1222 COVID-19 vaccine. Generated by immunoSEQ multiplex PCR, the TCRdb table keeps only in-frame clones and is missing some. Of tens of thousands of clones listed, 70% to 80% are singletons. The sequenced sample was peripheral blood, obtained on day 0 of AZD1222 vaccination. The receptor set was obtained from an adult in good health. Both conserved end residues are part of each CDR3. The order of the fields is clone size, CDR3 length, J gene, V gene, D gene, CDR3 DNA, CDR3 protein. The D gene is left open where the match is weak. For some rows the clone size is stated as once, few or many, or as a class when expanded; others skip it.

clone size: .; CDR3 length: 11; J gene: TRBJ1-1; V gene: TRBV10-3; D gene: .; CDR3 DNA: TGTGCCATCAGTGAGAACACTGAAGCTTTCTTT; CDR3 protein: CAISENTEAFF
clone size: .; CDR3 length: 14; J gene: TRBJ2-7; V gene: TRBV19; D gene: TRBD2; CDR3 DNA: TGTGCCAGTAGTAGAGCGGGAGATTGGCACGAGCAGTACTTC; CDR3 protein: CASSRAGDWHEQYF
clone size: .; CDR3 length: 15; J gene: TRBJ1-3; V gene: TRBV5-1; D gene: .; CDR3 DNA: TGCGCCAGCAGCCTCAATACAGGGACTGGAAACACCATATATTTT; CDR3 protein: CASSLNTGTGNTIYF
clone size: .; CDR3 length: 17; J gene: TRBJ1-2; V gene: TRBV29-1; D gene: TRBD1; CDR3 DNA: TGCAGCGTTGTGACAGGGGGTTTCAGCGGGGCTAACTATGGCTACACCTTC; CDR3 protein: CSVVTGGFSGANYGYTF
clone size: once; CDR3 length: 14; J gene: TRBJ2-5; V gene: TRBV4-1; D gene: .; CDR3 DNA: TGCGCCAGCAGCCAATCGGGGACACCAGAGACCCAGTACTTC; CDR3 protein: CASSQSGTPETQYF
clone size: .; CDR3 length: 13; J gene: TRBJ1-2; V gene: TRBV14; D gene: .; CDR3 DNA: TGTGCCAGCAGCCAAGACCTTAAGTATGGCTACACCTTC; CDR3 protein: CASSQDLKYGYTF
clone size: .; CDR3 length: 16; J gene: TRBJ2-5; V gene: TRBV6-6; D gene: TRBD2; CDR3 DNA: TGTGCCAGCAGTTACGGAGCGGGAGTGGTAAGGGAGACCCAGTACTTC; CDR3 protein: CASSYGAGVVRETQYF
clone size: .; CDR3 length: 19; J gene: TRBJ2-1; V gene: TRBV27; D gene: TRBD2; CDR3 DNA: TGTGCCAGCAGTCTGCGGACTAGCGGGGTAGCAGGTTTTCTCAATGAGCAGTTCTTC; CDR3 protein: CASSLRTSGVAGFLNEQFF
clone size: .; CDR3 length: 15; J gene: TRBJ1-2; V gene: TRBV5-1; D gene: .; CDR3 DNA: TGCGCCAGCAGCTTCGGGGGGGCGGCTAACTATGGCTACACCTTC; CDR3 protein: CASSFGGAANYGYTF
clone size: few; CDR3 length: 15; J gene: TRBJ1-1; V gene: TRBV2; D gene: .; CDR3 DNA: TGTGCCAGCAGTGATTCCCAGACAGTGAACACTGAAGCTTTCTTT; CDR3 protein: CASSDSQTVNTEAFF
clone size: .; CDR3 length: 14; J gene: TRBJ2-7; V gene: TRBV7-9; D gene: .; CDR3 DNA: TGTGCCAGCAGCTTAGTCGTGACCTCCTACGAGCAGTACTTC; CDR3 protein: CASSLVVTSYEQYF
clone size: .; CDR3 length: 11; J gene: TRBJ1-1; V gene: TRBV30; D gene: .; CDR3 DNA: TGTGCCTGGAGTTGGGGCGCTGAAGCTTTCTTT; CDR3 protein: CAWSWGAEAFF
clone size: .; CDR3 length: 12; J gene: TRBJ2-5; V gene: TRBV2; D gene: .; CDR3 DNA: TGTGCCAGCACCGGGGAACAAGAGACCCAGTACTTC; CDR3 protein: CASTGEQETQYF
clone size: once; CDR3 length: 15; J gene: TRBJ2-3; V gene: TRBV7-2; D gene: TRBD2; CDR3 DNA: TGTGCCAGCAGCAGATCCCTAGCGGCGTCAGATACGCAGTATTTT; CDR3 protein: CASSRSLAASDTQYF
clone size: .; CDR3 length: 12; J gene: TRBJ1-2; V gene: TRBV9; D gene: TRBD1; CDR3 DNA: TGTGCCAGCCATGGACAGGGAAATGGCTACACCTTC; CDR3 protein: CASHGQGNGYTF
clone size: .; CDR3 length: 8; J gene: TRBJ1-2; V gene: TRBV27; D gene: .; CDR3 DNA: TGTGCCAGCAGCCCCCCTGGGTTC; CDR3 protein: CASSPPGF
clone size: .; CDR3 length: 16; J gene: TRBJ1-1; V gene: TRBV15; D gene: TRBD1; CDR3 DNA: TGTGCCACCAGCAGAGGAAGGGCAGGGGGGAACACTGAAGCTTTCTTT; CDR3 protein: CATSRGRAGGNTEAFF
clone size: .; CDR3 length: 16; J gene: TRBJ2-1; V gene: TRBV7-9; D gene: .; CDR3 DNA: TGTGCCAGCAGCTTAGGGGCCTCCGGAGCCATTTTCGAGCAGTTCTTC; CDR3 protein: CASSLGASGAIFEQFF
clone size: medium-sized; CDR3 length: 16; J gene: TRBJ2-4; V gene: TRBV7-8; D gene: TRBD1; CDR3 DNA: TGTGCCAGCAGCCAGCCCCCGGGACAGGGGACTAACATTCAGTACTTC; CDR3 protein: CASSQPPGQGTNIQYF
clone size: .; CDR3 length: 16; J gene: TRBJ2-2; V gene: TRBV5-8; D gene: TRBD2; CDR3 DNA: TGTGCCAGCAGCTGGGGACTAGCGGGAAGTACCGGGGAGCTGTTTTTT; CDR3 protein: CASSWGLAGSTGELFF
clone size: .; CDR3 length: 14; J gene: TRBJ1-6; V gene: TRBV5-1; D gene: .; CDR3 DNA: TGCGCCAGCAGCCCCGGGGATGCTAATTCACCCCTCCACTTT; CDR3 protein: CASSPGDANSPLHF
clone size: .; CDR3 length: 13; J gene: TRBJ1-2; V gene: TRBV4-3; D gene: .; CDR3 DNA: TGCGCCAGCAGCTCACAGGGTTCCTATGGCTACACCTTC; CDR3 protein: CASSSQGSYGYTF
clone size: few; CDR3 length: 15; J gene: TRBJ2-5; V gene: TRBV7-9; D gene: TRBD1; CDR3 DNA: TGTGCCAGCAGCTTCGGGACAGGGTACCAAGAGACCCAGTACTTC; CDR3 protein: CASSFGTGYQETQYF
clone size: .; CDR3 length: 14; J gene: TRBJ1-5; V gene: TRBV29-1; D gene: .; CDR3 DNA: TGCAGCGTTAAAGACGAGGGCATGGGTCAGCCCCAGCATTTT; CDR3 protein: CSVKDEGMGQPQHF
clone size: .; CDR3 length: 17; J gene: TRBJ2-7; V gene: TRBV10-3; D gene: TRBD2; CDR3 DNA: TGTGCCACTCAAAAAAACTCCGGGACTAGCTTTTCCTACGAGCAGTACTTC; CDR3 protein: CATQKNSGTSFSYEQYF
clone size: once; CDR3 length: 14; J gene: TRBJ1-1; V gene: TRBV5-6; D gene: TRBD1; CDR3 DNA: TGTGCCAGCAGCTCCGACAGGGGGTGGACTGAAGCTTTCTTT; CDR3 protein: CASSSDRGWTEAFF
clone size: .; CDR3 length: 14; J gene: TRBJ2-1; V gene: TRBV7-9; D gene: TRBD1; CDR3 DNA: TGTGCCAGCAGTTCCTCCGGGACAGTCAATGAGCAGTTCTTC; CDR3 protein: CASSSSGTVNEQFF
clone size: .; CDR3 length: 13; J gene: TRBJ1-2; V gene: TRBV5-1; D gene: .; CDR3 DNA: TGCGCCAGCAGCTTGGTCGGCCAGGATGGCTACACCTTC; CDR3 protein: CASSLVGQDGYTF
clone size: .; CDR3 length: 16; J gene: TRBJ1-2; V gene: TRBV27; D gene: .; CDR3 DNA: TGTGCCAGCAGCCCCCGACTTTCCGGAGCTAACTATGGCTACACCTTC; CDR3 protein: CASSPRLSGANYGYTF
clone size: .; CDR3 length: 13; J gene: TRBJ2-1; V gene: TRBV11-2; D gene: .; CDR3 DNA: TGTGCCAGCAGCTTCTTCCCCGAAGATGAGCAGTTCTTC; CDR3 protein: CASSFFPEDEQFF
clone size: .; CDR3 length: 15; J gene: TRBJ2-7; V gene: TRBV7-2; D gene: TRBD1; CDR3 DNA: TGTGCCAGCAGCTTAGGCAGGGGGCAAACCTACGAGCAGTACTTC; CDR3 protein: CASSLGRGQTYEQYF
clone size: .; CDR3 length: 16; J gene: TRBJ2-7; V gene: TRBV7-9; D gene: TRBD2; CDR3 DNA: TGTGCCAGCAGCCAACCCCCGGGGGGGGTCTCCTACGAGCAGTACTTC; CDR3 protein: CASSQPPGGVSYEQYF
clone size: .; CDR3 length: 14; J gene: TRBJ1-1; V gene: TRBV30; D gene: .; CDR3 DNA: TGTGCCTGGAGTGTATTACAGGGAAACACTGAAGCTTTCTTT; CDR3 protein: CAWSVLQGNTEAFF